A selection of T cell receptor beta chains follows, all from one sample in a study of shared clonotypes between healthy human individuals. Using immunoSEQ multiplex PCR, the repertoire was profiled, and TCRdb retains in-frame clones only, with some absent. The profile shows some 2 million clones, roughly 94% of them singletons. Material: naive CD8+ T cells sorted from blood. The receptors originated from a young man in good health. The CDR3 runs from the conserved cysteine through the conserved F or W. The D gene is left open where the match is weak. Size is stated for part of the rows, as once, few or many counts, or as a class when the clone is expanded.

>15|TRBV4-3|NA|NA|TRBJ2-7
CASSQDIRAGDEQYF
TGCGCCAGCAGCCAAGATATCAGGGCAGGGGACGAGCAGTACTTC
>15|TRBV27|TRBD1|NA|TRBJ2-3
CASSDRQGHTDTQYF
TGTGCCAGCAGTGACCGACAGGGCCACACAGATACGCAGTATTTT
>15|TRBV19|TRBD2|NA|TRBJ2-7
CASSIGSGKTYEQYF
TGTGCCAGTAGTATAGGTAGCGGGAAGACCTACGAGCAGTACTTC
>14|TRBV7-8|NA|NA|TRBJ2-7
CASSLGDSTYEQYF
TGTGCCAGCAGCTTAGGGGACTCAACCTACGAGCAGTACTTC
>15|TRBV5-8|TRBD2|NA|TRBJ2-1
CASSLRSGSRYEQFF
TGTGCCAGCAGCTTGCGGAGCGGGAGTAGATATGAGCAGTTCTTC
>15|TRBV7-8|NA|NA|TRBJ2-1
CASSHVWGEYNEQFF
TGTGCCAGCAGCCACGTGTGGGGGGAATACAATGAGCAGTTCTTC
>12|TRBV29-1|NA|NA|TRBJ1-3
CSVVSGGNTIYF
TGCAGCGTTGTGTCCGGAGGAAACACCATATATTTT
>13|TRBV6-8|NA|NA|TRBJ2-1
CAPRHYPRNEQFF
TGTGCCCCCCGGCACTACCCTCGCAATGAGCAGTTCTTC
>15|TRBV6-5|NA|NA|TRBJ1-6
CASSRASSYNSPLHF
TGTGCCTCGAGCAGGGCCAGCTCCTATAATTCACCCCTCCACTTT
>13|TRBV6-5|NA|NA|TRBJ2-7
CASSYFGTYEQYF
TGTGCCAGCAGTTATTTTGGAACCTACGAGCAGTACTTC
>15|TRBV28|NA|NA|TRBJ1-5
CASSTTRTENQPQHF
TGTGCCAGCAGCACCACCCGGACAGAAAATCAGCCCCAGCATTTT
>13|TRBV4-3|NA|few|TRBJ2-7
CASSQDPRYEQYF
TGCGCCAGCAGCCAAGATCCACGCTACGAGCAGTACTTC
>15|TRBV6-6|NA|NA|TRBJ2-7
CASSSSVSWWSEQYF
TGTGCCAGCAGTTCCAGCGTGTCGTGGTGGTCCGAGCAGTACTTC
>16|TRBV5-1|NA|NA|TRBJ2-1
CASSWGRADSYNEQFF
TGCGCCAGCAGCTGGGGGCGAGCGGACTCCTACAATGAGCAGTTCTTC
>16|TRBV27|TRBD2|NA|TRBJ2-1
CASSLSSGESYNEQFF
TGTGCCAGCAGTTTATCAAGCGGGGAATCCTACAATGAGCAGTTCTTC
>15|TRBV4-1|TRBD2|NA|TRBJ2-7
CASSQFSGSPHEQYF
TGCGCCAGCAGCCAATTTAGCGGGAGTCCCCACGAGCAGTACTTC
>13|TRBV27|NA|NA|TRBJ2-7
CASSLGPTYEQYF
TGTGCCAGCAGTTTGGGCCCGACCTACGAGCAGTACTTC
>15|TRBV5-1|TRBD1|NA|TRBJ2-7
CASSPAGTGYYEQYF
TGCGCCAGCAGCCCGGCTGGGACAGGGTACTACGAGCAGTACTTC
>13|TRBV19|NA|once|TRBJ2-7
CASSFGPGYEQYF
TGTGCCAGTAGTTTCGGCCCCGGGTACGAGCAGTACTTC
>14|TRBV2|TRBD1|NA|TRBJ2-7
CASTGTGARYEQYF
TGTGCCAGCACCGGGACAGGGGCCCGCTACGAGCAGTACTTC
>17|TRBV10-1|TRBD2|NA|TRBJ2-3
CASSELGLAELTDTQYF
TGCGCCAGCAGTGAGTTGGGACTAGCTGAGCTCACAGATACGCAGTATTTT
>16|TRBV18|TRBD1|NA|TRBJ2-7
CASSPLKGQGSYEQYF
TGTGCCAGCTCACCACTGAAGGGACAGGGCTCCTACGAGCAGTACTTC
>17|TRBV27|TRBD1|NA|TRBJ1-2
CASSYFSGTGEAYGYTF
TGTGCCAGCAGTTATTTCAGCGGGACAGGGGAGGCCTATGGCTACACCTTC